This T cell receptor (beta chain) was identified during a study of blood T cells in healthy people across ages. The CDR3 covers 15 residues. The trim removed 6 bases at V and 4 bases at J, leaving 6 bases unmatched. The people who gave samples were healthy Caucasians from Russia, aged roughly 6 to 100. This clonotype was counted many times. Then a second PCR, running about 6 to 12 cycles, was carried out with a sample-barcoded 5' primer and a J-beta primer mix. MiXCR, applied by TCRdb to the 5' RACE reads, yields one record per CDR3 protein. Of about 640,000 distinct CDR3 sequences detected, 25% to 30% appear once; the ten largest clones hold 15% to 18%.

V gene TRBV12-3 or TRBV12-4 combines with J gene TRBJ2-1; 10 bases map to TRBD2. Sequencing used blood. This TCR was sampled from a woman at least 80 years old in good health. DNA for the CDR3: TGTGCCAGCAGGGCCCGGACTAGCGGTTACAATGAGCAGTTCTTC. Encoded protein: CASRARTSGYNEQFF.